This TCR beta chain was obtained from a study of blood T cells in healthy people across ages. Findings of the study overall: In long-lived donors, naive CD4+ cell counts and diversity exceeded those of aged donors.

Germline V lookup: CDR1 LNHDA, CDR2 SQIVND (reference sequence). There are 13 residues in the CDR3. Between the trimmed V and J ends, which lost 5 bases and 6 bases, there was a span of 13 bases. Primed by a sample-barcoded 5' primer and a J-beta primer mix, a second PCR proceeded for about 6 to 11 cycles. TCRdb independently ran MiXCR on the 5' RACE reads; one entry per CDR3 protein. This sample has 1.5 million to 2 million distinct CDR3 sequences, with about 28% found just once. Points on this clonotype: Its antigen is not identified.

The sequenced material came from blood. This chain uses TRBV19 with TRBJ2-5, with D perhaps matching TRBD1 (6 bases). This TCR was sampled from a woman aged 25 to 39 in good health. The CDR3, as DNA: TGTGCCAGTAGTGCCCGGACAGTGAAGACCCAGTACTTC. The encoded protein is CASSARTVKTQYF. Based on the CDR3 plus reference TRBV19 and TRBJ2-5, the full variable domain is DGGITQSPKYLFRKEGQNVTLSCEQNLNHDAMYWYRQDPGQGLRLIYYSQIVNDFQKGDIAEGYSVSREKKESFPLTVTSAQKNPTAFYLCASSARTVKTQYFGPGTRLLVL.